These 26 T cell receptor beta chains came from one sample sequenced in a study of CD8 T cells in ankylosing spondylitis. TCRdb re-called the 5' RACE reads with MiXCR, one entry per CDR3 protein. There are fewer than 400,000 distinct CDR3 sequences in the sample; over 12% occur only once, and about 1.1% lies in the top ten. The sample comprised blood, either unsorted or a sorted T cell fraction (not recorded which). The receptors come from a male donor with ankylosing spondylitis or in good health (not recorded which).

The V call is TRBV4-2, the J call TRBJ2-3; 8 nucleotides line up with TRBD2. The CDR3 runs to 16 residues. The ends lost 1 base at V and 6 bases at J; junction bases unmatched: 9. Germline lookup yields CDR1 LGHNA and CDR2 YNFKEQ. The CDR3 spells CASSQGVGGARDTQYF. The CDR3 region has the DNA TGTGCCAGCAGCCAAGGGGTCGGGGGGGCCCGGGATACGCAGTATTTT.

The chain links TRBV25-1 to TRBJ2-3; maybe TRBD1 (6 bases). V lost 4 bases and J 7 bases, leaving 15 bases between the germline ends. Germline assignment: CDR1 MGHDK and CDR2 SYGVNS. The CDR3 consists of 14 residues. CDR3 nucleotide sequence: TGTGCCAGCAGTGCGCCCGGAAGGGGGAATACGCAGTATTTT. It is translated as CASSAPGRGNTQYF.

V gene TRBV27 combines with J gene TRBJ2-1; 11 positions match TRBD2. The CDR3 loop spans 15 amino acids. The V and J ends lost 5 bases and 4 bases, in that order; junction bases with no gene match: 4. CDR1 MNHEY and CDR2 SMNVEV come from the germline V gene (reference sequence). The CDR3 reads CASSITSGSYNEQFF. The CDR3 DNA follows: TGTGCCAGCAGTATTACTAGCGGGAGTTACAATGAGCAGTTCTTC.

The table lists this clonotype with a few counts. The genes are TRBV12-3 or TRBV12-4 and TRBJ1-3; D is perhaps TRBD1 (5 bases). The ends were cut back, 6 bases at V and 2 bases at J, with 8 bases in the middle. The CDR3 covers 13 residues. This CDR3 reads CASRQGPGNTIYF. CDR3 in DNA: TGTGCCAGCAGGCAGGGTCCTGGAAACACCATATATTTT.

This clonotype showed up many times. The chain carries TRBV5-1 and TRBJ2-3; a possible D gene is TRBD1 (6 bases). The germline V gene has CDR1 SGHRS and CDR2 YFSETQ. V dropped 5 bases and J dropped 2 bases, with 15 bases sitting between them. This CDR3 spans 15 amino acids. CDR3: CASSSTWTATDTQYF. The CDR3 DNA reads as TGCGCCAGCAGTTCCACCTGGACAGCCACAGATACGCAGTATTTT.

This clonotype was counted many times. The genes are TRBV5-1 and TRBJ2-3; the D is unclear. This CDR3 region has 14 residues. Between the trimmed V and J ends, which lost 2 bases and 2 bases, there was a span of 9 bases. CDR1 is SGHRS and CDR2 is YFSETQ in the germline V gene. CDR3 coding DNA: TGCGCCAGCAGCTTAGGGCAGCCCACAGATACGCAGTATTTT. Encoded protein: CASSLGQPTDTQYF.

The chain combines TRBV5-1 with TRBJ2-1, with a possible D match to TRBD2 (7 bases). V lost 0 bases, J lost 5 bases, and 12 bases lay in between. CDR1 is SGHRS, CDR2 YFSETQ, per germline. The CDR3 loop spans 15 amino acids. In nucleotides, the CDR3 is TGCGCCAGCAGCTTGGGCGGGGGCACGGACAATGAGCAGTTCTTC. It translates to CASSLGGGTDNEQFF.

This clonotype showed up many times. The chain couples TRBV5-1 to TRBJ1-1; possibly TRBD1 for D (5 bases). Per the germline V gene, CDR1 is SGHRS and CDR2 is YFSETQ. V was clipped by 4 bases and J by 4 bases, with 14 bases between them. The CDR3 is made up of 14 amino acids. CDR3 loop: CASSDQGGVTEAFF. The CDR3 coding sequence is TGCGCCAGCAGCGATCAGGGAGGGGTCACTGAAGCTTTCTTT.

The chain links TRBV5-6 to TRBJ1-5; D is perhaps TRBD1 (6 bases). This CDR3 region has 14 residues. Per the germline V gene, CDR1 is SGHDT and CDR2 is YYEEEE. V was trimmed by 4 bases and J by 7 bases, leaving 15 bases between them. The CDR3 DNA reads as TGTGCCAGCAGCGTCTGGGGGCCGAGCCAGCCCCAGCATTTT. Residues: CASSVWGPSQPQHF.

CDR3 sequence (DNA): TGTGCCAGCAGTTTAGCCAACAGGGGATTCTATGGCTACACCTTC. The encoded protein is CASSLANRGFYGYTF. The V gene is TRBV12-3 or TRBV12-4, the J gene TRBJ1-2; 7 nucleotides match TRBD1. This CDR3 is 15 amino acids long. J lost 4 bases, V lost 0 bases, and 5 bases had no gene match.

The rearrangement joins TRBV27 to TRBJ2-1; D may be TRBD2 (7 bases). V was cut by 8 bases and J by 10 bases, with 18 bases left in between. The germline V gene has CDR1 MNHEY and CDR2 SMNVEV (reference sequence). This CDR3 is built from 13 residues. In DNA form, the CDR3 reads TGTGCCAGCCTTGGGCAGGGGCGGGGGGAGCAGTTCTTC. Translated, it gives CASLGQGRGEQFF.

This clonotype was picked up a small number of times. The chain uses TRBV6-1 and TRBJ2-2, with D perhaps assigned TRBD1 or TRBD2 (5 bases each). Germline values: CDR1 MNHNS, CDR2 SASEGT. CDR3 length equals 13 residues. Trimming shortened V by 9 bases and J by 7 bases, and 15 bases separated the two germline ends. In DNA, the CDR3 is TGTGCCAGTAGAGGGGCGGGCGGCGGGGAGCTGTTTTTT. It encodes CASRGAGGGELFF.

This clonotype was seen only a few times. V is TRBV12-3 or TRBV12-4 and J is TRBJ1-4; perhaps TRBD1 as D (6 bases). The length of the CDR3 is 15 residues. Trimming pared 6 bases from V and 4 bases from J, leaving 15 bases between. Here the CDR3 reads CASSPLDSFNEKLFF. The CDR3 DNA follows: TGTGCCAGCAGCCCATTGGACAGTTTTAATGAAAAACTGTTTTTT.

CDR3 in amino acids: CASSHDDNEQFF. DNA of the CDR3: TGTGCCAGCAGCCACGATGACAATGAGCAGTTCTTC. The chain links TRBV12-3 or TRBV12-4 to TRBJ2-1; D uncertain. V dropped 6 bases and J dropped 5 bases, with 8 bases sitting between them. The CDR3 is 12 residues long.

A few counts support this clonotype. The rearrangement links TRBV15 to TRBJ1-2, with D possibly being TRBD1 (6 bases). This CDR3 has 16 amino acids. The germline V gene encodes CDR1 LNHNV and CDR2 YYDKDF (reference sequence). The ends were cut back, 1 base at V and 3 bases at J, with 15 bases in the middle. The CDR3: CATSRVHRDKDYGYTF. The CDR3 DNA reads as TGTGCCACCAGCAGAGTACACAGGGATAAGGACTATGGCTACACCTTC.

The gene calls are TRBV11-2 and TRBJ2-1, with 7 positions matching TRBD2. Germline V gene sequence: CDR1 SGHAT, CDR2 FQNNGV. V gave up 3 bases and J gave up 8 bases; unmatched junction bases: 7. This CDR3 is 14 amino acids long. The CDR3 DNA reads TGTGCCAGCAGCTTTTTGGGGAGGGCCGATGAGCAGTTCTTC. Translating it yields CASSFLGRADEQFF. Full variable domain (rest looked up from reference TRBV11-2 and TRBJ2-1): EAGVAQSPRYKIIEKRQSVAFWCNPISGHATLYWYQQILGQGPKLLIQFQNNGVVDDSQLPKDRFSAERLKGVDSTLKIQPAKLEDSAVYLCASSFLGRADEQFFGPGTRLTVL.

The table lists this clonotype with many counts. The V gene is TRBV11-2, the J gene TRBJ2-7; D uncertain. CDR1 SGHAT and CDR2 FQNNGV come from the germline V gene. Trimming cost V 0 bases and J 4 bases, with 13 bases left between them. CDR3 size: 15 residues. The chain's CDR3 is CASSLDLKDVYEQYF. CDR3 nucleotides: TGTGCCAGCAGCTTAGATCTTAAAGACGTTTACGAGCAGTACTTC.

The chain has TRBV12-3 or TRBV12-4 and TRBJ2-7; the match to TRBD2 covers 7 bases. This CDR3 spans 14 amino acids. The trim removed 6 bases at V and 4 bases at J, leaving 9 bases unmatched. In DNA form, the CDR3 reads TGTGCCAGCAGGGTAGGGCGGGAGACGTACGAGCAGTACTTC. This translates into CASRVGRETYEQYF.

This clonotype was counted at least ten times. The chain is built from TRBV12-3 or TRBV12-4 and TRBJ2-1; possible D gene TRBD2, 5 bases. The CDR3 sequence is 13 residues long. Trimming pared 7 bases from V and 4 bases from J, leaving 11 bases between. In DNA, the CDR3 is TGTGCCAGCACCATTGAGGGATACAATGAGCAGTTCTTC. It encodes CASTIEGYNEQFF.

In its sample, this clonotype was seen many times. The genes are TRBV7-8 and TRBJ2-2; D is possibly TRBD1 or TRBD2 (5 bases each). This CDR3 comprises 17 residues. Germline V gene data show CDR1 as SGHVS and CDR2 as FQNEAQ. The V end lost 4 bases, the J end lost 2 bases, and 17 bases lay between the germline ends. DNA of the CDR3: TGTGCCAGCAGCTCCGAACCCGGGGCGCTTAACACCGGGGAGCTGTTTTTT. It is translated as CASSSEPGALNTGELFF.

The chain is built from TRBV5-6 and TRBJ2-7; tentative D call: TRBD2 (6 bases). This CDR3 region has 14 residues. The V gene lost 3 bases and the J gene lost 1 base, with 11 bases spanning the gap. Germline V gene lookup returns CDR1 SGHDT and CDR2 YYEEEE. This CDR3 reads CASSWGDGSYEQYF. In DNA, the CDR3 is TGTGCCAGCAGCTGGGGGGACGGTTCCTACGAGCAGTACTTC.

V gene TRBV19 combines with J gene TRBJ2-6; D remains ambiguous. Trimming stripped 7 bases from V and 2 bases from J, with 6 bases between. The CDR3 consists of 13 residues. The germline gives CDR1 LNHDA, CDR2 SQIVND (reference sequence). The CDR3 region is CASTSPGANVLTF. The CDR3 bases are TGTGCCAGTACCAGCCCTGGGGCCAACGTCCTGACTTTC.

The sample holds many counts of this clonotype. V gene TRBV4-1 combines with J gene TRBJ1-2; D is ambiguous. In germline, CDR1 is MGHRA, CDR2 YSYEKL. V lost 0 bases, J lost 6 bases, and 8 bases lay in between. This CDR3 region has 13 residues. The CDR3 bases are TGCGCCAGCAGCCAAGATCAGGCTAATGGCTACACCTTC. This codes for CASSQDQANGYTF.

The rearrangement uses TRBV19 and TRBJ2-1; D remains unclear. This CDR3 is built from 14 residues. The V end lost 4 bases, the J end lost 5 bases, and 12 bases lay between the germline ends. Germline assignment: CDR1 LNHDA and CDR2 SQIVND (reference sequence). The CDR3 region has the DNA TGTGCCAGTAGTAGAGGACGAGCAAACAATGAGCAGTTCTTC. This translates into CASSRGRANNEQFF.

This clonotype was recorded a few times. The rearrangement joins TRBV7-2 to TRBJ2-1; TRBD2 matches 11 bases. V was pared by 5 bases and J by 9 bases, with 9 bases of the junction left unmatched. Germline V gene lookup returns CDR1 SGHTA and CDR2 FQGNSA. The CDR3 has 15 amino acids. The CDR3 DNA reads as TGTGCCAGCAGCATACGTAGCGGGAGGGGTGGTGAGCAGTTCTTC. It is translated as CASSIRSGRGGEQFF.

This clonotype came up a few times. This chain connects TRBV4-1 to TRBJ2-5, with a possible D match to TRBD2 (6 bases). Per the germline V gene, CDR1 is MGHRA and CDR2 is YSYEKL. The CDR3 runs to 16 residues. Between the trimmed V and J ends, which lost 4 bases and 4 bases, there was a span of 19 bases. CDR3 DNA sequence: TGCGCCAGCAGCCCCCACCCTGGGCAGGGAGGAGAGACCCAGTACTTC. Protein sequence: CASSPHPGQGGETQYF.